This TCR beta chain was observed in a study of T cells in Graves' hyperthyroidism and ophthalmopathy. Study findings and constraints: Appearing also in blood were most of the thyroid clonotypes expanded above 0.001. The model anticipated ophthalmopathy a median around 6 months pre-onset.

Germline V gives CDR1 SGHTA, CDR2 FQGNSA. J was trimmed by 2 bases and V by 5 bases; bases with no gene match: 8. This CDR3 is 15 amino acids long. The source material, RNA transcripts, was used to amplify TCR beta CDR3 regions. The primer set for the first-round RT-PCR of the TCR CDR3 was HTBI. Each CDR3 protein gets one entry after TCRdb re-called the multiplex PCR reads with MiXCR. Here the sample spans nearly 750,000 distinct CDR3 sequences, around 40% being singletons. For this clonotype: Its antigen is unknown.

This chain connects TRBV7-2 to TRBJ2-7, with TRBD2 identical over 8 bases. Sequenced sample: blood. The sequence derives from a woman aged 40 to 49 with Graves' hyperthyroidism. In nucleotides, the CDR3 is TGTGCCAGCAGCCCCCATCGGGAGGGAACCTACGAGCAGTACTTC. This translates into CASSPHREGTYEQYF. The full variable domain, its missing parts supplied by reference TRBV7-2 and TRBJ2-7, is GAGVSQSPSNKVTEKGKDVELRCDPISGHTALYWYRQSLGQGLEFLIYFQGNSAPDKSGLPSDRFSAERTGGSVSTLTIQRTQQEDSAVYLCASSPHREGTYEQYFGPGTRLTVT.